One T cell receptor beta chain is described in this entry. Clones were sequenced by immunoSEQ multiplex PCR, and TCRdb holds only the in-frame ones, with some missing. In the table there are 600,000 to 900,000 clones, 80% to 90% of which are singletons. This entry is derived from a study of shared T cell receptors in the human thymus. Germline V gene data show CDR1 as MNHEY and CDR2 as SMNVEV (reference sequence). CDR3 length: 15 amino acids. J lost 10 bases, V lost 4 bases, and 13 bases had no gene match. In addition, the sample was reused for a study of human thymus T cells.

This chain uses TRBV27 with TRBJ2-1; TRBD2 matches 7 bases. This TCR was sampled from a girl younger than two with a congenital heart defect. Sequencing was carried out using thymocytes. CDR3 loop: CASSSGGGAPAEQFF. As DNA, the CDR3 is TGTGCCAGCAGTTCGGGCGGGGGAGCCCCGGCCGAGCAGTTCTTC.